The source of this T cell receptor (beta chain) is a study of radiotherapy plus CTLA-4 blockade in lung cancer (dated by TCRdb to 2016 to 2018). In the study overall: Among enrolled patients, around 20% had an objective response and about 30% reached disease control. What the research found in general, with its limitations: After treatment with radiotherapy and ipilimumab, TCR clones that came from tumors expanded in the peripheral blood. The strongest predictors of response, as reported, were early dynamic changes in blood T cell clones along with a rise in serum interferon-beta after radiation.

Note on this clone: Its antigen is not yet known. Base qualities are missing; no much larger clone stands one base away.

Library preparation employed the immunoSEQ multiplex PCR assay. What TCRdb holds here is the immuneACCESS table cut down to in-frame rearrangements. Part of the clones is not present; checked against another copy, under half of the missing clones reflect an unresolved V gene, and the others are unexplained. This sample has 90,000 or so clones in its table, and about four fifths of those were observed once. The ten largest clones add up to 0.65% to 0.9% of the sample. In this study, focal radiation therapy paired with CTLA-4 blockade (ipilimumab) was tested in patients who had chemo-refractory metastatic non-small-cell lung cancer. As encoded in the germline V gene, CDR1 is MDHEN while CDR2 is SYDVKM. V loses 4 bases of germline sequence and J loses 11 bases, and the interval between the two ends is 26 bases. Measured from the cysteine to the phenylalanine, the CDR3 is 16 residues long. The only DNA kept is the CDR3, 48 bases in frame from the first base.

The chain was built from TRBV28 and TRBJ2-5; the D gene is perhaps TRBD1, on 6 matching bases. This specimen consisted of peripheral blood, obtained from a patient treated with radiotherapy plus ipilimumab. The clonotype was recovered from a human donor with non-small cell lung cancer who had stable disease on radiotherapy plus ipilimumab. The CDR3 has the sequence CASSSHGQGKAGEQYF. The nucleotides read TGTGCCAGCAGTTCTCACGGGCAGGGGAAGGCAGGAGAGCAGTACTTC.